This TCR beta chain was captured in a study of metastatic and nonmetastatic thyroid tumors. Study background: Repertoires were compared across blood and tumor or nodule tissue from malignant and benign thyroid patients.

All patients were untreated before thyroid surgery. This clone rates as medium-sized. Its target is not known. Regarding the study as a whole: Benign nodules reportedly had significantly lower TCR beta diversity than malignant thyroid tumors in blood and tumor.

In the source study's methods: Clinicopathological groups supplied CDR3 differences that were used to build a distant-metastasis classifier for papillary thyroid cancer. TCRdb reassembled clones from the PCR reads with MiXCR. The V and J calls come from TCRdb's annotation, not from the publication. Among about 64,000 clones listed, 15% to 20% were seen once. Germline V gene lookup returns CDR1 MNHNY and CDR2 SVGAGI (reference sequence). The CDR3 has 13 amino acids. The V gene lost 2 bases and the J gene lost 5 bases, with 9 bases spanning the gap. The sample taken for sequencing was blood. The gene calls are TRBV6-6 and TRBJ1-1, with unresolved D. This sequence originates from a male donor with papillary thyroid cancer or a benign thyroid nodule (not recorded which). Some clones in this sample may be carry-over from other donors' samples. In DNA form, the CDR3 reads TGTGCCAGCAGTTACGCCATAGAGACTGAAGCTTTCTTT. Protein: CASSYAIETEAFF.